This TCR beta chain appears in the sequencing data of a study of CD8 T cells in ankylosing spondylitis. General observations from the study: Several highly homologous variants made up a TCR beta motif, and this motif appeared characteristic of ankylosing spondylitis blood. With a CD8+ phenotype, disease-linked clones were relatively rare in peripheral blood. There were earlier reports of some motif variants in reactive arthritis synovial fluid and blood.

This clonotype was observed many times. Its antigen remains unknown. Making use of molecular barcodes, quantitative 5'-RACE generated TCR beta libraries. One entry per CDR3 protein, called by TCRdb with MiXCR from the 5' RACE reads. The table shows 200,000 to 300,000 distinct CDR3 sequences, with 20% to 30% occurring only once. The sequenced material came from blood, either unsorted or a sorted T cell fraction (not recorded which). The TCR sequence derives from a male donor with ankylosing spondylitis or in good health (not recorded which).

CDR3 coding DNA: TGCGCCAGCAGCCTGGCGGGACAGACTTGGGATACGCAGTATTTT. Its protein product is CASSLAGQTWDTQYF. The chain recombines TRBV5-1 with TRBJ2-3, with D possibly matching TRBD1 (7 bases). The germline V and J ends were trimmed by 4 bases and 6 bases, with 18 bases remaining between them. This CDR3 is 15 amino acids long. CDR1 and CDR2 from the germline V gene are SGHRS and YFSETQ.